This passage covers 5 T cell receptor beta chains from one sample sequenced in a study of identical twins. TCRdb used MiXCR to reprocess the 5' RACE reads, holding one entry per CDR3 protein. The sample lists roughly 1.6 million distinct CDR3 sequences, under 35% occurring once. Sequenced: cord blood. Receptor source: a newborn girl in good health.

The CDR3 DNA follows: TGCAGTGCTAGATTGAGGGTCTACGAGCAGTACTTC. This translates into CSARLRVYEQYF. This chain connects TRBV20-1 to TRBJ2-7; D perhaps matches TRBD2 (5 bases). The V gene's germline CDR1 is DFQATT and CDR2 SNEGSKA (reference sequence). This CDR3 comprises 12 residues. The V and J ends lost 2 bases and 3 bases respectively, with 8 bases between them.

The chain is built from TRBV28 and TRBJ2-1; 11 nucleotides match TRBD2. The DNA end lines up better with TRBJ2-7; the J call may be wrong. The germline CDR1 and CDR2 sequences are MDHEN and SYDVKM. This CDR3 comprises 16 residues. CDR3 bases: TGTGCCAGCAGTTTGACTAGCGGGGCCTTCTACAATGAGCAGTACTTC. Protein: CASSLTSGAFYNEQYF.

The CDR3 sequence: CASSLPPGNRGNEQFF. Here the CDR3 DNA reads TGTGCCAGCAGTTTGCCCCCGGGAAATCGGGGCAATGAGCAGTTCTTC. V is TRBV28 and J is TRBJ2-1; tentatively, D is TRBD2 (5 bases). V was shortened by 3 bases and J by 6 bases, with 18 bases between the two germline ends. The CDR3 runs 16 residues. The V gene's germline CDR1 is MDHEN and CDR2 SYDVKM.

V and J are TRBV7-2 and TRBJ1-1; unclear D gene. The CDR3 is 14 amino acids. CDR1 and CDR2 (germline): SGHTA, FQGNSA. V lost 2 bases, J lost 2 bases, and 9 bases lay in between. The CDR3: CASSLQETNTEAFF. CDR3 sequence (DNA): TGTGCCAGCAGCTTACAGGAGACTAACACTGAAGCTTTCTTT.

V gene TRBV7-2 combines with J gene TRBJ2-2; tentatively, D is TRBD2 (5 bases). The CDR3 covers 14 residues. V lost 8 bases, J lost 0 bases, and 10 bases lay in between. Germline V lookup: CDR1 SGHTA, CDR2 FQGNSA. The DNA for the CDR3 is TGTACCAGCCGGGGAATGGCGAACACCGGGGAGCTGTTTTTT. Amino acid sequence: CTSRGMANTGELFF.